Here is one T cell receptor (beta chain) with its context. Antigen: not known. Losses at the gene ends were 5 bases for V and 6 bases for J; bases not matched to a gene: 7. From germline, CDR1 is SGHTA and CDR2 FQGTGA. This CDR3 region has 14 residues. This record belongs to a study of T cells in Graves' hyperthyroidism and ophthalmopathy. Clinical Activity Scores of at least 3, NOSPECS grades of at least 4 and durations under 3 months characterized ophthalmopathy patients. For the diagnoses, clinical symptoms, serum thyroxine and TRAb, thyroid ultrasound and orbital computed tomography were used. It was RNA transcripts that yielded the amplified TCR beta CDR3 regions. Initially, a first-round RT-PCR of the TCR CDR3 employed the HTBI primer set. From the multiplex PCR reads, TCRdb called clonotypes with MiXCR, one entry per CDR3 protein. Here the sample spans fewer than 650,000 distinct CDR3 sequences, roughly 15% being singletons.

Regarding the study as a whole: By a 13 V-J model, ophthalmopathy was set apart from stable hyperthyroidism.

The clonotype comes from a woman in her 40s with Graves' ophthalmopathy. V is TRBV7-3 and J is TRBJ1-1, with TRBD1 matching over 9 bases. The sequenced material came from blood. CDR3 region: CASSPGQGESEAFF. The DNA of the CDR3 is TGTGCCAGCAGCCCGGGACAGGGAGAGTCTGAAGCTTTCTTT.